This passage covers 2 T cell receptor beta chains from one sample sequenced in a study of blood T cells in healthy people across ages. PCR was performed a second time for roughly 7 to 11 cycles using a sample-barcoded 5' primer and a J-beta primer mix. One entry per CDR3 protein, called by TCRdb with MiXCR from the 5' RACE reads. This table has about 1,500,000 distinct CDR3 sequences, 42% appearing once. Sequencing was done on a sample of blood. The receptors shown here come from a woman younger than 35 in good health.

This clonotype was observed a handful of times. CDR3 in DNA: TGTGCCAGCAGTTTACTAGGGGGAGAAGGCTCGTCCAAAAACATTCAGTACTTC. Its protein is CASSLLGGEGSSKNIQYF. The V gene is TRBV28, the J gene TRBJ2-4; D is perhaps TRBD1 (6 bases). Per germline, CDR1 MDHEN and CDR2 SYDVKM. This CDR3 is built from 18 residues. With 2 bases removed from V and 2 bases from J, the gap between germline ends came to 19 bases.

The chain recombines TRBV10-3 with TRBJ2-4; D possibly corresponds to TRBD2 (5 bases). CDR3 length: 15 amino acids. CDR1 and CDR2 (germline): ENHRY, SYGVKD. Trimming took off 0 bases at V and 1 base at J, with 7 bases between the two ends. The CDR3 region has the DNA TGTGCCATCAGTGAGTCGGGAGTGGCCAAAAACATTCAGTACTTC. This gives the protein CAISESGVAKNIQYF.